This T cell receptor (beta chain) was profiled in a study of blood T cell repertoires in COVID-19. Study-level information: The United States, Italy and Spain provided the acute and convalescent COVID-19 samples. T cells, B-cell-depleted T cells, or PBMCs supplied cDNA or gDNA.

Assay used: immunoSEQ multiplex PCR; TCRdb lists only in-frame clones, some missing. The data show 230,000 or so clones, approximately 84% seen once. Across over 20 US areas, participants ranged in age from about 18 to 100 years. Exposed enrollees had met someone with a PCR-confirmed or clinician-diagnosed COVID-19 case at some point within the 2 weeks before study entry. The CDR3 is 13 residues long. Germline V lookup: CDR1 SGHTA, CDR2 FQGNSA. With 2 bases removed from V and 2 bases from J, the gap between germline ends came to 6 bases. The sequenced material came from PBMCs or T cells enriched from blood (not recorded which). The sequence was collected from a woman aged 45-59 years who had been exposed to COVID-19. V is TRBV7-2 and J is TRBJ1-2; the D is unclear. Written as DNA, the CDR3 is TGTGCCAGCAGCTTAAACCAGAACTATGGCTACACCTTC. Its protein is CASSLNQNYGYTF. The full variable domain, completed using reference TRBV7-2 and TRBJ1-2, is GAGVSQSPSNKVTEKGKDVELRCDPISGHTALYWYRQSLGQGLEFLIYFQGNSAPDKSGLPSDRFSAERTGGSVSTLTIQRTQQEDSAVYLCASSLNQNYGYTFGSGTRLTVV.